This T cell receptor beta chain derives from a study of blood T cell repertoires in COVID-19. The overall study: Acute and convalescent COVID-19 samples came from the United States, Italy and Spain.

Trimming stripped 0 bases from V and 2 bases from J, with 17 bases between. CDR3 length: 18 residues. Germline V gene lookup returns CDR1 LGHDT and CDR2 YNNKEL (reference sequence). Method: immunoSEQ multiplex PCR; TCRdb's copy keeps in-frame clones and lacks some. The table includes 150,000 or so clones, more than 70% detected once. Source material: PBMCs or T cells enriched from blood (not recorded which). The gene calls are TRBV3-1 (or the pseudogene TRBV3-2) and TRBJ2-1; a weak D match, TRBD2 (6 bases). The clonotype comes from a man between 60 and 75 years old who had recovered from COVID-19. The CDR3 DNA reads TGTGCCAGCAGCCAAGATTACGGACGGCGGGAAACCTACAATGAGCAGTTCTTC. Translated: CASSQDYGRRETYNEQFF.